These T cell receptor beta chains were read from a single sample in a study of shared clonotypes between healthy human individuals. The repertoire was sequenced with immunoSEQ multiplex PCR; TCRdb's copy has only in-frame clones and lacks some. This sample has about 2.4 million clones, with about 92% found just once. The sample was naive CD4+ T cells sorted from blood. The receptors stem from a man younger than 35 in good health. Each CDR3 is given with its conserved first and last residue. A D gene is named only where the DNA matches it firmly. The listing skips clone size in some rows; elsewhere it reads once, few, many or a size class.

J gene | D gene | V gene | clone size | CDR3 DNA | CDR3 protein
TRBJ2-1 | - | TRBV21-1 | - | TGTGCCAGCAGCAAAAGGGGCAGACGAATCAATGAGCAGTTCTTC | CASSKRGRRINEQFF
TRBJ2-3 | TRBD2 | TRBV18 | - | TGTGCCAGCTCACAGGCGCGGGGGGCAGTCACAGATACGCAGTATTTT | CASSQARGAVTDTQYF
TRBJ2-3 | - | TRBV4-1 | - | TGCGCCAGCAGCCTTCTGGTTCCCATCGATACGCAGTATTTT | CASSLLVPIDTQYF
TRBJ2-5 | - | TRBV7-2 | - | TGTGCCAGCAGCTTAGTCTACCAAGGGACCCAGTACTTC | CASSLVYQGTQYF
TRBJ2-1 | - | TRBV2 | - | TGTGCCAGCAGTGAACGACAGCATGAGCAGTTCTTC | CASSERQHEQFF
TRBJ2-5 | - | TRBV10-3 | - | TGTGCCATCAGTGAGAAGAAGGGCACACCCCTCGCGCAGTACTTC | CAISEKKGTPLAQYF
TRBJ1-5 | - | TRBV18 | once | TGTGCCAGCTCACGGGGGGGGACTCAGCCCCAGCATTTT | CASSRGGTQPQHF
TRBJ1-5 | - | TRBV11-2 | - | TGTGCCAGCAGCTTGAGGGGTAGCAATCAGCCCCAGCATTTT | CASSLRGSNQPQHF
TRBJ2-3 | TRBD1 | TRBV5-1 | once | TGCGCCAGCAGCGCCGGGACAGAAGATACGCAGTATTTT | CASSAGTEDTQYF
TRBJ2-5 | TRBD2 | TRBV5-4 | - | TGTGCCAGCAGCAAGGGACTAGCGGGGGAGGAGACCCAGTACTTC | CASSKGLAGEETQYF
TRBJ1-6 | TRBD1 | TRBV19 | - | TGTGCCAGTAGTATCGGGGGGACAGGGGGTAATTCACCCCTCCACTTT | CASSIGGTGGNSPLHF
TRBJ1-5 | - | TRBV7-9 | - | TGTGCCAGCAGCTTAGGAGGACCGACTCAAGTTGGGCCCCAGCATTTT | CASSLGGPTQVGPQHF
TRBJ2-7 | - | TRBV7-5 | - | TGTGCCAGAAGCTTAGCCTTAGGACTAGCGGGAGACGAGCAGTACTTC | CARSLALGLAGDEQYF
TRBJ2-5 | TRBD1 | TRBV5-1 | - | TGCGCCAGCAGCTTGGGGGGTACAGGGGCCTCCCAAGAGACCCAGTACTTC | CASSLGGTGASQETQYF
TRBJ2-3 | - | TRBV19 | - | TGTGCCAGTAGTCCGACGGCTACCCGACCTCAGACGCAGTATTTT | CASSPTATRPQTQYF
TRBJ2-7 | TRBD2 | TRBV18 | - | TGTGCCAGCTCAAAGCGGGGCACCCCCTACGAGCAGTACTTC | CASSKRGTPYEQYF
TRBJ2-7 | - | TRBV25-1 | - | TGTGCCAGCAGTGCCCGGGATCCCTACGAGCAGTACTTC | CASSARDPYEQYF
TRBJ2-7 | - | TRBV30 | - | TGTGCCTGGAAGTCCAGTACCTACGAGCAGTACTTC | CAWKSSTYEQYF
TRBJ2-1 | TRBD1 | TRBV18 | - | TGTGCCAGCTCAGAGGGACAGGGCAATGAGCAGTTCTTC | CASSEGQGNEQFF
TRBJ2-5 | - | TRBV21-1 | - | TGTGCCAGCAGCAAAGAGCAGGTCCTTCAAGAGACCCAGTACTTC | CASSKEQVLQETQYF
TRBJ1-1 | - | TRBV6-6 | - | TGTGCCAGCAGTTACTCGGCGGGGCGGGGGTACTTCTTT | CASSYSAGRGYFF
TRBJ2-2 | - | TRBV5-1 | - | TGCGCCAGCAGCCTGACGACGAACACCGGGGAGCTGTTTTTT | CASSLTTNTGELFF
TRBJ1-2 | - | TRBV7-2 | - | TGTGCCAGCAGCTTAGGGGCGGGGCGGCCTCGGTGTGGCTACACCTTC | CASSLGAGRPRCGYTF
TRBJ2-7 | TRBD2 | TRBV27 | - | TGTGCCAGCCACGGACTAGCGGGGCCCCTCGACGAGCAGTACTTC | CASHGLAGPLDEQYF
TRBJ2-3 | TRBD2 | TRBV9 | - | TGTGCCAGCAGCGTCGGGGGGATGGTCACAGATACGCAGTATTTT | CASSVGGMVTDTQYF
TRBJ2-7 | - | TRBV18 | - | TGTGCCAGCTCACCTACCGGGACCGTCTACGAGCAGTACTTC | CASSPTGTVYEQYF
TRBJ1-3 | TRBD1 | TRBV6-1 | - | TGTGCCAGCAGGACAGGGTGGGATGGAAACACCATATATTTT | CASRTGWDGNTIYF
TRBJ1-1 | - | TRBV6-1 | - | TGTGCCAGCAGACCCCTACCTAACACTGAAGCTTTCTTT | CASRPLPNTEAFF
TRBJ1-1 | - | TRBV18 | - | TGTGCCAGCTCACCACCGCAGGGTGTCCGTACTGAAGCTTTCTTT | CASSPPQGVRTEAFF
TRBJ1-4 | - | TRBV30 | - | TGTGCCTGGAGTGTAGGGGTCGGCGGCGAACTGTTTTTT | CAWSVGVGGELFF
TRBJ1-4 | TRBD1 | TRBV10-3 | - | TGTGCCATCAGTGAGTACTGGACAGGGGAGAGAGAAAAACTGTTTTTT | CAISEYWTGEREKLFF
TRBJ2-5 | - | TRBV28 | - | TGTGCCAGCAGCACCCCGGGGAGGGGGCGCCGGGCAGAGACCCAGTACTTC | CASSTPGRGRRAETQYF
TRBJ1-6 | - | TRBV7-2 | - | TGTGCCAGCAGTCCGGCGGGAAGGCCCCTCCACTTT | CASSPAGRPLHF
TRBJ1-5 | - | TRBV19 | - | TGTGCCAGTAGTACCCTCCGGCACATTAGCAATCAGCCCCAGCATTTT | CASSTLRHISNQPQHF